This T cell receptor beta chain originates from a study of early T cells in non-severe SARS-CoV-2 infection. The overall study: Sequencing was performed on bulk RNA from unsorted whole blood, leaving chains unpaired.

Individually, cDNA molecules had unique molecular identifiers attached to them. In TCRdb, the 5' RACE reads were re-called with MiXCR into one record per CDR3 protein. The sample lists about 64,000 distinct CDR3 sequences; around 10% were seen once. Germline CDR1 MNHNS, CDR2 SASEGT. The CDR3 extends over 15 amino acids. After removal of 4 bases from V and 0 bases from J, the junction contained 6 bases not matched to a gene. A note on this clonotype: Its antigen is as yet unknown.

Findings of the study overall: Clonotype matching in VDJdb favored anti-spike CD8 responses and did not capture private and CD4 specificities.

The source was whole blood, collected at baseline. The TCR was taken from an adult who was a healthcare worker with PCR-confirmed SARS-CoV-2 infection or an uninfected control (not recorded which). The chain uses TRBV6-1 and TRBJ2-7; 7 bases fit TRBD2. CDR3 protein: CASSGPGGTSYEQYF. The CDR3 nucleotides read TGTGCCAGCAGTGGGCCGGGGGGTACCTCCTACGAGCAGTACTTC.